These 18 T cell receptor beta chains were all obtained from the same sample, sequenced in a study of T cell repertoires in cytomegalovirus infection. Each CDR3 protein is one row after TCRdb ran MiXCR on the reads. The table shows 480,000 or so distinct CDR3 sequences, with approximately 10% occurring only once. Sequencing was carried out using PBMCs. These receptors came from a human donor in good health (CMV status not recorded). Some clones in this sample may be carry-over from other donors' samples.

This sequence joins TRBV5-1 and TRBJ2-7; D not resolved. Between the trimmed V and J ends, which lost 4 bases and 1 base, there was a span of 12 bases. The CDR3 extends over 14 amino acids. The germline V gene encodes CDR1 SGHRS and CDR2 YFSETQ. Written as DNA, the CDR3 is TGCGCCAGCAGCCCAGACACGTCTTCCTACGAGCAGTACTTC. Translation gives CASSPDTSSYEQYF.

The sample holds a few counts of this clonotype. The J gene is TRBJ2-7, the V gene TRBV20-1, with a tentative D call TRBD2 (5 bases). The CDR3 contains 15 residues. V was cut by 5 bases and J by 0 bases, with 17 bases left in between. Per germline, CDR1 DFQATT and CDR2 SNEGSKA (reference sequence). DNA of the CDR3: TGCAGTGCTCACTCAGGCGGGTCGATCTCCTACGAGCAGTACTTC. It codes for CSAHSGGSISYEQYF.

Many counts were recorded for this clonotype. The chain combines TRBV6-2 or TRBV6-3 with TRBJ2-7, with TRBD2 matching 8 bases. Germline values: CDR1 MNHEY, CDR2 SVGEGT. CDR3 length: 12 amino acids. CDR3 region: CASEAGEGEQYF. Written as DNA, the CDR3 is TGTGCTTCGGAAGCGGGGGAAGGAGAGCAGTACTTC.

Ten or more counts support this clonotype. J is TRBJ2-3 and V is TRBV29-1; D gene uncertain. This CDR3 spans 15 amino acids. The germline V gene encodes CDR1 SQVTM and CDR2 ANQGSEA. V lost 7 bases, J lost 0 bases, and 17 bases lay in between. The CDR3 sequence: CSGSLISASTDTQYF. In nucleotides, the CDR3 is TGCAGCGGATCTCTCATAAGTGCTAGCACAGATACGCAGTATTTT.

This clonotype turned up a few times. This chain joins TRBV30 and TRBJ2-1; 7 bases match TRBD2. Germline V CDR1 and CDR2: GTSNPN, SVGIG (reference sequence). V gave up 3 bases and J gave up 7 bases; unmatched junction bases: 9. This CDR3 has 14 residues. The CDR3 coding sequence is TGTGCCTGGAGACGTGGGAGGGCCGGGAATGAGCAGTTCTTC. It specifies CAWRRGRAGNEQFF.

In its sample, this clonotype was seen many times. J is TRBJ1-1 and V is TRBV4-2; possibly TRBD1 for D (5 bases). Per germline, CDR1 LGHNA and CDR2 YNFKEQ. The CDR3 has 13 amino acids. V lost 2 bases, J lost 8 bases, and 12 bases lay in between. The CDR3 spells CASSQLGREEAFF. The CDR3 nucleotides are TGTGCCAGCAGCCAATTGGGACGCGAGGAAGCTTTCTTT.

The table lists this clonotype with many counts. The V call is TRBV7-2, the J call TRBJ2-2, with a tentative D call TRBD1 (6 bases). Trimming took 1 base from V and 0 from J, leaving 9 bases between them. There are 16 residues in the CDR3. Germline assignment: CDR1 SGHTA and CDR2 FQGNSA. The CDR3 loop reads CASSLVAGANTGELFF. CDR3 nucleotide sequence: TGTGCCAGCAGCTTAGTGGCAGGGGCGAACACCGGGGAGCTGTTTTTT.

On this clonotype: With a much larger clone just one base away, this may be a read error. The V gene is TRBV2, the J gene TRBJ2-1, with D unclear. The CDR3 has 13 amino acids. V lost 3 bases to trimming and J lost 5 bases, with 8 bases between them. Per the germline V gene, CDR1 is SNHLY and CDR2 is FYNNEI. Here the CDR3 DNA reads TGTGCCAGCAGTGATGTTGGGGACAATGAGCAGTTCTTC. Its protein product is CASSDVGDNEQFF.

The rearrangement links TRBV20-1 to TRBJ2-3; no clear D gene. V lost 0 bases and J lost 5, with 15 bases in between. Germline V CDR1 and CDR2: DFQATT, SNEGSKA (reference sequence). This CDR3 comprises 15 residues. The CDR3 loop reads CSARDRVTGLDTQYF. The CDR3 DNA reads TGCAGTGCTAGAGATCGGGTAACGGGTCTAGATACGCAGTATTTT.

This clonotype was picked up many times. The genes are TRBV5-4 and TRBJ1-4; perhaps TRBD1 as D (5 bases). Germline values: CDR1 SGHNT, CDR2 YYREEE (reference sequence). This CDR3 spans 14 amino acids. The V end was cut by 4 bases, the J end by 8 bases, with 15 bases between. The CDR3 DNA reads as TGTGCCAGCAGCCAAGGCCCCGGGGCCGAAAAACTGTTTTTT. Translation gives CASSQGPGAEKLFF. Combining the CDR3 with reference TRBV5-4 and TRBJ1-4 gives the whole variable domain ETGVTQSPTHLIKTRGQQVTLRCSSQSGHNTVSWYQQALGQGPQFIFQYYREEENGRGNFPPRFSGLQFPNYSSELNVNALELDDSALYLCASSQGPGAEKLFFGSGTQLSVL.

This clonotype was observed a handful of times. The genes are TRBV11-2 and TRBJ1-2; TRBD1 matches at 9 bases. This CDR3 comprises 21 residues. The germline V gene has CDR1 SGHAT and CDR2 FQNNGV. Trimming removed 1 base from V and 2 bases from J; junction bases left unmatched: 20. CDR3 protein: CASSLVTTPGTGYSVNYGYTF. The CDR3 DNA follows: TGTGCCAGCAGCTTAGTAACCACCCCGGGGACAGGGTATAGTGTAAACTATGGCTACACCTTC.

This clonotype was counted at least ten times. The genes are TRBV5-1 and TRBJ2-5; perhaps D is TRBD1 or TRBD2 (5 bases each). The CDR3 contains 14 residues. The V end was cut by 4 bases, the J end by 5 bases, with 15 bases between. Germline CDR1 reads SGHRS; CDR2 reads YFSETQ. The CDR3 coding sequence is TGCGCCAGCAGCGCCACATGGGGGATGGAGACCCAGTACTTC. It yields the protein CASSATWGMETQYF.

The V and J genes are TRBV20-1 and TRBJ2-5; TRBD2 aligns across 9 bases. V lost 6 bases to trimming and J lost 4 bases; unmatched junction nucleotides: 12. The CDR3 covers 15 residues. From germline, CDR1 is DFQATT and CDR2 SNEGSKA (reference sequence). The CDR3 DNA reads TGCAGTGCGACTACCTTAGCGGGGGTCGGAGAGACCCAGTACTTC. Residues: CSATTLAGVGETQYF.

This clonotype was recorded at least ten times. This sequence joins TRBV6-1 and TRBJ1-1; possible D gene TRBD1, 5 bases. This CDR3 spans 11 amino acids. Germline assignment: CDR1 MNHNS and CDR2 SASEGT. V was pared by 7 bases and J by 6 bases, with 9 bases between. The CDR3 sequence: CASTRGAEAFF. CDR3 nucleotides: TGTGCCAGCACAAGGGGCGCTGAAGCTTTCTTT.

Ten or more counts support this clonotype. The chain is built from TRBV7-9 and TRBJ2-1, with 8 bases aligning to TRBD1. The CDR3 sequence is 10 residues long. Germline trimming cut 8 bases from V and 14 bases from J; bases unmatched to any gene: 5. Germline CDR1 is SEHNR and CDR2 is FQNEAQ (reference sequence). CDR3 amino acids: CASGKDREFF. In DNA form, the CDR3 reads TGTGCCAGCGGGAAGGACAGGGAGTTCTTC.

This clonotype was recorded many times. V usage is TRBV6-5 and J usage is TRBJ1-4; D is unresolved. The CDR3 contains 14 residues. CDR1 is MNHEY, CDR2 SVGAGI, per germline. V was trimmed by 0 bases and J by 8 bases, leaving 10 bases between them. The CDR3 loop is CASSYSVFKEKLFF. For the CDR3, the DNA is TGTGCCAGCAGTTACTCGGTCTTTAAGGAAAAACTGTTTTTT.

This clonotype was detected ten times or more. The chain recombines TRBV18 with TRBJ1-6; D unresolved. Per the germline V gene, CDR1 is KGHSH and CDR2 is LQKENI. CDR3 length equals 13 residues. Trimming left V 6 bases short and J 6 bases short, with 9 bases between. The CDR3 here is CASSAGANSPLHF. CDR3 bases: TGTGCCAGCTCCGCTGGCGCTAATTCACCCCTCCACTTT.

This clonotype showed up just a few times. The chain employs TRBV7-3 and TRBJ2-3, with 16 bases fitting TRBD2. The V segment lost 0 bases and the J segment 7 bases; nucleotides outside the gene matches: 10. CDR3 length equals 19 residues. Germline V gives CDR1 SGHTA, CDR2 FQGTGA. CDR3 DNA sequence: TGTGCCAGCAGCTTAACGTCGGGACTAGCGGGAGGGCCACGGAATACGCAGTATTTT. Protein product: CASSLTSGLAGGPRNTQYF.